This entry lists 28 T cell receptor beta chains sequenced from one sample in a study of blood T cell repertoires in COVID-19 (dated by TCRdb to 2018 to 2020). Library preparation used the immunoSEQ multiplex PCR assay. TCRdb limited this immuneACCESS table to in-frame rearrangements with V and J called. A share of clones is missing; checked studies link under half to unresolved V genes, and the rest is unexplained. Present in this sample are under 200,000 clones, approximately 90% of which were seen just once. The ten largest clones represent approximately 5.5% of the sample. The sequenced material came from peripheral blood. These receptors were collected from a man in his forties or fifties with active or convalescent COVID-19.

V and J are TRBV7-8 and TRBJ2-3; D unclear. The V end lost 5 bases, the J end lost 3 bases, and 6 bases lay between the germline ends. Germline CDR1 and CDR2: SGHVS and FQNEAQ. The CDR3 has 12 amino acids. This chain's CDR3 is CASSPSTDTQYF. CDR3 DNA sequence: TGTGCCAGCAGCCCCTCTACAGATACGCAGTATTTT.

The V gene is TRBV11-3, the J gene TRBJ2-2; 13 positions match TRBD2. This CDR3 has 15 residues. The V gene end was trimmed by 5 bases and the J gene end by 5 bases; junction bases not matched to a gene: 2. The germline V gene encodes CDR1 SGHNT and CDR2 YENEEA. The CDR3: CASSPLAGGTGELFF. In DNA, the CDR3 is TGTGCCAGCAGCCCACTAGCGGGAGGGACCGGGGAGCTGTTTTTT.

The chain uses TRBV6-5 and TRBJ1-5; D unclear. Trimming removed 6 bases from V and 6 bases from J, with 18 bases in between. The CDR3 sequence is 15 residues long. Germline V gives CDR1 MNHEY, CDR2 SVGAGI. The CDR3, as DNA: TGTGCCAGCAGACAATTGGATTCCCCTAGTCAGCCCCAGCATTTT. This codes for CASRQLDSPSQPQHF.

The CDR3 DNA is TGTGCCTGGAGTGGGGGGGAGCGAGATCAGCCCCAGCATTTT. Translated, it gives CAWSGGERDQPQHF. V gene TRBV30 combines with J gene TRBJ1-5, with D perhaps matching TRBD1 (5 bases). The CDR3 has 14 residues. The V end was cut by 1 base, the J end by 5 bases, with 12 bases between. CDR1 is GTSNPN, CDR2 SVGIG, per germline (reference sequence).

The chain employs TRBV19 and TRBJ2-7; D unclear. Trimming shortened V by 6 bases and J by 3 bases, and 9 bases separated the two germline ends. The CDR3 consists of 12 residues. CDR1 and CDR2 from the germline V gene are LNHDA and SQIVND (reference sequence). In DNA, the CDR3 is TGTGCCAGTAGGATGCAGATCTACGAGCAGTACTTC. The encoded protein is CASRMQIYEQYF.

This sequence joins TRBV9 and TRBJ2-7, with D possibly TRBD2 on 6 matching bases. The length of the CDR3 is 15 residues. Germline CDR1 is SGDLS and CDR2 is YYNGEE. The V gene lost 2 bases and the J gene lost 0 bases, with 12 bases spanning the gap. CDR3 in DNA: TGTGCCAGCAGCGTGGAGGGGAAGGGCTCCTACGAGCAGTACTTC. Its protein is CASSVEGKGSYEQYF.

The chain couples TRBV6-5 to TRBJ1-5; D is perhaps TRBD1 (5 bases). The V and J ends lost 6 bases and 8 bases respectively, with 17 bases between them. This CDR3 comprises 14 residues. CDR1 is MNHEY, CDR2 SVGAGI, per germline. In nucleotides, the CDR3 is TGTGCCAGCAGCCCCGTGGGGGGTGGGGAGCCCCAGCATTTT. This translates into CASSPVGGGEPQHF.

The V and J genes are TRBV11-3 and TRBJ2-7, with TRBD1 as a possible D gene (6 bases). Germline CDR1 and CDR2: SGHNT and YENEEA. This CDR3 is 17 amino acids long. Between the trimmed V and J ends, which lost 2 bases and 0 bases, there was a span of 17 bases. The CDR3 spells CASSLPPEDSSSYEQYF. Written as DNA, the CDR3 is TGTGCCAGCAGCTTACCCCCCGAGGACAGTAGCTCCTACGAGCAGTACTTC.

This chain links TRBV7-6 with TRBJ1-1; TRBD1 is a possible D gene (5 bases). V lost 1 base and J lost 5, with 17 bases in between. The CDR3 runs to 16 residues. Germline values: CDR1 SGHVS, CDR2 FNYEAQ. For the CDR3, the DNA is TGTGCCAGCAGCTTAGGCGGGGGGAGACTACAGACTGAAGCTTTCTTT. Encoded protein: CASSLGGGRLQTEAFF.

CDR3 protein: CASSIPGQGITGELFF. The CDR3 DNA reads TGTGCCAGCAGCATTCCGGGACAGGGGATCACCGGGGAGCTGTTTTTT. V usage is TRBV21-1 and J usage is TRBJ2-2; the table's D gene call, TRBD1, was not cross checked with the DNA. TRBV21-1 is a listed pseudogene. CDR3 length: 16 residues.

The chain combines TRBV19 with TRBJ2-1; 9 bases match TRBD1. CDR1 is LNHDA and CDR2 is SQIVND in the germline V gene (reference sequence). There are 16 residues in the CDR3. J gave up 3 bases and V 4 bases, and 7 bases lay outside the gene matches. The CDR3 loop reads CASSTITGGNYNEQFF. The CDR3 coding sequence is TGTGCCAGTAGTACGATCACAGGGGGCAACTACAATGAGCAGTTCTTC.

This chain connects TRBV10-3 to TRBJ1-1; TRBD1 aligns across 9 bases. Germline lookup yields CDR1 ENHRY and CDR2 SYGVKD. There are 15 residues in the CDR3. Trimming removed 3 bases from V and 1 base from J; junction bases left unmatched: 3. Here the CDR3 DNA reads TGTGCCATCAGTGACCCACAGGGGGCGAACACTGAAGCTTTCTTT. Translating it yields CAISDPQGANTEAFF.

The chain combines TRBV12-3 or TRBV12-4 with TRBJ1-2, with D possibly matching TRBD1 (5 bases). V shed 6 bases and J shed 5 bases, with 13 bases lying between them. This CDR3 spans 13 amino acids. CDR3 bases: TGTGCCAGCAGACTCCAGGACAATTATGGCTACACCTTC. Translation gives CASRLQDNYGYTF.

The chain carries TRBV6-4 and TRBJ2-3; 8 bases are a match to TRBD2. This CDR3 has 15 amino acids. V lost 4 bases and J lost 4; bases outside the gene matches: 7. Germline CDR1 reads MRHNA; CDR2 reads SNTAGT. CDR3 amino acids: CASSGGSGDSDTQYF. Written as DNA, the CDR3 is TGTGCCAGCAGTGGGGGTAGCGGGGACTCAGATACGCAGTATTTT.

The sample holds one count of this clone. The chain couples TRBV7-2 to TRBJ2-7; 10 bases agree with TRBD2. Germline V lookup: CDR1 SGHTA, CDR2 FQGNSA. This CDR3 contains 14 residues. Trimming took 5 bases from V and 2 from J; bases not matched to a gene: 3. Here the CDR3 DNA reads TGTGCCAGCAGCCGCGGACTAGCGGCCTACGAGCAGTACTTC. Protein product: CASSRGLAAYEQYF.

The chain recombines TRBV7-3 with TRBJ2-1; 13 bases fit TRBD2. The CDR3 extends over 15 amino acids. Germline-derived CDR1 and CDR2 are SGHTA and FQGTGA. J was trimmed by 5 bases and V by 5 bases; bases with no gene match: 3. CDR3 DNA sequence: TGTGCCAGCAGCCCGGGACTAGCGGGACACAATGAGCAGTTCTTC. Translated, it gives CASSPGLAGHNEQFF.

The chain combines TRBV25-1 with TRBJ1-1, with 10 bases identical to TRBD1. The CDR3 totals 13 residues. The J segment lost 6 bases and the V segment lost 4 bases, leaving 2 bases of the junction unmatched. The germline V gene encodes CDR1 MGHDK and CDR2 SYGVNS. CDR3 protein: CASSGGQGAEAFF. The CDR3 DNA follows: TGTGCCAGCAGTGGCGGACAGGGGGCTGAAGCTTTCTTT.

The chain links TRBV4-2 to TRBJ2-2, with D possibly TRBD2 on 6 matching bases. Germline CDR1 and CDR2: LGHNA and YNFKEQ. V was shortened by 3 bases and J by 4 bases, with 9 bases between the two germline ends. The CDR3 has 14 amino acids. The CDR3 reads CASSQGGTTGELFF. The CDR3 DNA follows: TGTGCCAGCAGCCAGGGAGGTACCACCGGGGAGCTGTTTTTT.

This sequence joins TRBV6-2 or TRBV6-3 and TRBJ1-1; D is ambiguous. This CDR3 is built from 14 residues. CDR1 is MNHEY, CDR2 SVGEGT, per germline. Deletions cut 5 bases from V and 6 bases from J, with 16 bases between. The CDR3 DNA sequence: TGTGCCAGCAGTCGAGGTGGAGGGTTGGCTGAAGCTTTCTTT. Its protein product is CASSRGGGLAEAFF.

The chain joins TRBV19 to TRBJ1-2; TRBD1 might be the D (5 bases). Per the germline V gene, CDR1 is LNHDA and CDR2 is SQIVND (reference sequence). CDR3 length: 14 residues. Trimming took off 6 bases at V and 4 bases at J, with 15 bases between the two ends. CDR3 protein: CASSHAGQGYGYTF. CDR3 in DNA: TGTGCCAGTAGCCACGCGGGGCAGGGCTATGGCTACACCTTC.

CDR3 protein: CASSPLGQGYDGYTF. The CDR3 nucleotides read TGTGCCAGCTCACCACTAGGACAGGGGTACGATGGCTACACCTTC. This rearrangement joins TRBV18 to TRBJ1-2; 9 bases line up with TRBD1. The CDR3 has 15 residues. V shed 1 base, J shed 6 bases, and the junction held 6 bases outside the gene matches. The germline V gene has CDR1 KGHSH and CDR2 LQKENI.

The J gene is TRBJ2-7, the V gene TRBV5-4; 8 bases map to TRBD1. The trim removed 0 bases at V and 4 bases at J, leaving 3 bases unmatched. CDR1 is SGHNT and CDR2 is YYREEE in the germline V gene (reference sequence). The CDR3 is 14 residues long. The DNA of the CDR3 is TGTGCCAGCAGCTTGGGGACAGGGTTTTACGAGCAGTACTTC. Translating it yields CASSLGTGFYEQYF. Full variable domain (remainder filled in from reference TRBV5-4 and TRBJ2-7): ETGVTQSPTHLIKTRGQQVTLRCSSQSGHNTVSWYQQALGQGPQFIFQYYREEENGRGNFPPRFSGLQFPNYSSELNVNALELDDSALYLCASSLGTGFYEQYFGPGTRLTVT.

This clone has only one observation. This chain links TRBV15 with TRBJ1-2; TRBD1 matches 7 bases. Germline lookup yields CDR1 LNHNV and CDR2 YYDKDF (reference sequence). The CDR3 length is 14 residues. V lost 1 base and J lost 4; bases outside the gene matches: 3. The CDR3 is CATSRAGQIYGYTF. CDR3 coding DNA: TGTGCCACCAGCAGAGCGGGACAGATCTATGGCTACACCTTC.

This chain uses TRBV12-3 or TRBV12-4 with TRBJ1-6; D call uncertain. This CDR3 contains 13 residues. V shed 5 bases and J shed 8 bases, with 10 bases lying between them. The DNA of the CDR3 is TGTGCCAGCAGTACCCAGCGTGATTCACCCCTCCACTTT. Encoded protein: CASSTQRDSPLHF.

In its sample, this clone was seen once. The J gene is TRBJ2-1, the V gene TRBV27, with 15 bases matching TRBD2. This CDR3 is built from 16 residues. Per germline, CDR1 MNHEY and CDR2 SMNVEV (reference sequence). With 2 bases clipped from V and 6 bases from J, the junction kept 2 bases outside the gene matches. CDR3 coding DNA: TGTGCCAGCAGTTTAGGGACTAGCGGGGGGCCCAATGAGCAGTTCTTC. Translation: CASSLGTSGGPNEQFF.

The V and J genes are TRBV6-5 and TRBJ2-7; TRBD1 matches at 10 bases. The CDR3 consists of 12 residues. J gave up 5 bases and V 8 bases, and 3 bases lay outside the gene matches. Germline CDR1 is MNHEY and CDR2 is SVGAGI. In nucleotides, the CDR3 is TGTGCCAGCCGGGACAGGGGAGACGAGCAGTACTTC. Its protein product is CASRDRGDEQYF.

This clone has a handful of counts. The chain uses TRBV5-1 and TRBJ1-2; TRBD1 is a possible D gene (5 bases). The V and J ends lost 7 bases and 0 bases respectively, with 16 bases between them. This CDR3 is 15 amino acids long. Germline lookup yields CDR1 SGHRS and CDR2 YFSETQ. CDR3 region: CASAPAPGTNYGYTF. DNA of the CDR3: TGCGCCAGCGCCCCGGCCCCAGGGACTAACTATGGCTACACCTTC.

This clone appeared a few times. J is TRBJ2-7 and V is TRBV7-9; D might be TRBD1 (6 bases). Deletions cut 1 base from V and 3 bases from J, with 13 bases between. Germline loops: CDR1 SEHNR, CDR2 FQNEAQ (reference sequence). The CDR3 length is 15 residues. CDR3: CASSLVQGRIYEQYF. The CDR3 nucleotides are TGTGCCAGCAGCTTAGTGCAGGGGAGAATCTACGAGCAGTACTTC. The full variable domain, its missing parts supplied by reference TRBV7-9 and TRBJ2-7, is DTGVSQNPRHKITKRGQNVTFRCDPISEHNRLYWYRQTLGQGPEFLTYFQNEAQLEKSRLLSDRFSAERPKGSFSTLEIQRTEQGDSAMYLCASSLVQGRIYEQYFGPGTRLTVT.